Presented here are 5 T cell receptor beta chains from one specimen sequenced in a study of OX40 agonist ivuxolimab in advanced cancers. The data were produced by immunoSEQ multiplex PCR, yet TCRdb's version contains in-frame clones alone and is incomplete. The data show around 140,000 clones, with approximately 90% seen just once and about 1% held by the top ten. The sample consisted of CD4+ or CD8+ T cells sorted from blood, taken in a trial of the OX40 agonist ivuxolimab. The receptors stem from an adult with an advanced solid tumor such as melanoma, head and neck, liver or kidney cancer.

The rearrangement joins TRBV28 to TRBJ1-2; D is unresolved. In germline, CDR1 is MDHEN, CDR2 SYDVKM. V lost 8 bases and J lost 4, with 14 bases in between. The CDR3 spans 13 residues. The CDR3, as DNA: TGTGCCAGCGAGAGGATGGACCTCTATGGCTACACCTTC. As protein: CASERMDLYGYTF.

The V and J genes are TRBV6-6 and TRBJ1-5; TRBD1 agrees at 9 bases. Trimming took 7 bases from V and 5 from J; bases not matched to a gene: 9. CDR1 is MNHNY, CDR2 SVGAGI, per germline (reference sequence). This CDR3 contains 15 residues. Here the CDR3 reads CASTPGQGHDQPQHF. The CDR3 region has the DNA TGTGCCAGCACTCCGGGACAGGGCCATGATCAGCCCCAGCATTTT.

The gene calls are TRBV28 and TRBJ1-2; D possibly corresponds to TRBD1 (6 bases). Per germline, CDR1 MDHEN and CDR2 SYDVKM. The V end was cut by 5 bases, the J end by 4 bases, with 14 bases between. This CDR3 region has 14 residues. CDR3 coding DNA: TGTGCCAGCAGTCTGGCTCAGGGGCCCTATGGCTACACCTTC. Its translation: CASSLAQGPYGYTF.

V usage is TRBV7-2 and J usage is TRBJ2-4; TRBD1 matches at 7 bases. The junction had 19 bases not matched to a gene; V was cut back by 5 bases and J by 15 bases. Germline V gives CDR1 SGHTA, CDR2 FQGNSA. The CDR3 loop spans 15 amino acids. The CDR3 sequence: CASSPLTSGTARTYF. In DNA, the CDR3 is TGTGCCAGCAGCCCACTTACCTCCGGGACAGCGAGAACGTACTTC. Variable domain in full (rest from reference TRBV7-2 and TRBJ2-4): GAGVSQSPSNKVTEKGKDVELRCDPISGHTALYWYRQSLGQGLEFLIYFQGNSAPDKSGLPSDRFSAERTGGSVSTLTIQRTQQEDSAVYLCASSPLTSGTARTYFGAGTRLSVL.

This rearrangement joins TRBV5-1 to TRBJ2-7; 9 bases are a match to TRBD2. Germline V gene lookup returns CDR1 SGHRS and CDR2 YFSETQ. The CDR3 extends over 17 amino acids. The J segment lost 3 bases and the V segment lost 5 bases, leaving 15 bases of the junction unmatched. CDR3 sequence (DNA): TGCGCCAGCAGTATGGTACCTAGCGGGAATATAGGCTACGAGCAGTACTTC. This encodes CASSMVPSGNIGYEQYF.